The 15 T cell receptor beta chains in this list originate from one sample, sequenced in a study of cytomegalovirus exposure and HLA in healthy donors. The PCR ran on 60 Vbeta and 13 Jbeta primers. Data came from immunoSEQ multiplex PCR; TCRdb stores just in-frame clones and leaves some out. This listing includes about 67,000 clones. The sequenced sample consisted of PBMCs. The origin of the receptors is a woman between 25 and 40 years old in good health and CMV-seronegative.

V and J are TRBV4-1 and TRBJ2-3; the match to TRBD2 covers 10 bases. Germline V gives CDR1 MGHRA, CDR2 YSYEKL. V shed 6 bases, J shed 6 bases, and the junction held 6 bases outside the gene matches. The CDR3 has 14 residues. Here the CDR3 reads CASRQREGKDTQYF. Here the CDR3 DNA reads TGCGCCAGCAGGCAGCGGGAGGGTAAGGATACGCAGTATTTT.

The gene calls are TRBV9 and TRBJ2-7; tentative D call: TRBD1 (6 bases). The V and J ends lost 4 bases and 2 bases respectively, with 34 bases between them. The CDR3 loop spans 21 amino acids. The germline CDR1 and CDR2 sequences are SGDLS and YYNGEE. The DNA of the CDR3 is TGTGCCAGCAGCCCCTCCTTGGGCAGGGGCCGGTCTACGGGCCGCGCCTACGAGCAGTACTTC. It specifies CASSPSLGRGRSTGRAYEQYF.

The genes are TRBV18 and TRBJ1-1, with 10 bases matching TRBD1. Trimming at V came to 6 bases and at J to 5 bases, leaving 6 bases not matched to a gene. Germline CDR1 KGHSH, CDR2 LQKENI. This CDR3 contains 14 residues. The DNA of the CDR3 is TGTGCCAGCTCGGAGGGACAGGGGAGGACTGAAGCTTTCTTT. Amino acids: CASSEGQGRTEAFF.

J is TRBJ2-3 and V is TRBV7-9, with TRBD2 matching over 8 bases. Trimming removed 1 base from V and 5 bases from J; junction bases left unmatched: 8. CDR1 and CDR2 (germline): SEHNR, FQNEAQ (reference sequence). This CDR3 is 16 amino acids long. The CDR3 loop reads CASSLGIAGRGDTQYF. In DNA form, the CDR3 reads TGTGCCAGCAGCTTAGGAATAGCGGGAAGGGGAGATACGCAGTATTTT.

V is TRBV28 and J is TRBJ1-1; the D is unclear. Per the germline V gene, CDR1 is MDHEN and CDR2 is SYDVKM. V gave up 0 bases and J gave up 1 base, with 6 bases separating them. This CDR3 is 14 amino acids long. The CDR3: CASSLWAENTEAFF. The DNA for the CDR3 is TGTGCCAGCAGTTTATGGGCAGAGAACACTGAAGCTTTCTTT.

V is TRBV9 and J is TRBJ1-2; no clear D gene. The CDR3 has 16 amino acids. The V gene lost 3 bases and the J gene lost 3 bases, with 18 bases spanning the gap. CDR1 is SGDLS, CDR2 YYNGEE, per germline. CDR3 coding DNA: TGTGCCAGCAGCGCTAACTGGGAGTTCGGGGACTATGGCTACACCTTC. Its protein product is CASSANWEFGDYGYTF.

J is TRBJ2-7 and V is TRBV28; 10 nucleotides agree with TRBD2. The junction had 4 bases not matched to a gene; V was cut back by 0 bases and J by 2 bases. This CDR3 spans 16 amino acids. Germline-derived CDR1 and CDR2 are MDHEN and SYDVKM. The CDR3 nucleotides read TGTGCCAGCAGTTTATGGGGGACTAGCGTCCCCTACGAGCAGTACTTC. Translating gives CASSLWGTSVPYEQYF. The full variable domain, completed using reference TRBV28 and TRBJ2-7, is DVKVTQSSRYLVKRTGEKVFLECVQDMDHENMFWYRQDPGLGLRLIYFSYDVKMKEKGDIPEGYSVSREKKERFSLILESASTNQTSMYLCASSLWGTSVPYEQYFGPGTRLTVT.

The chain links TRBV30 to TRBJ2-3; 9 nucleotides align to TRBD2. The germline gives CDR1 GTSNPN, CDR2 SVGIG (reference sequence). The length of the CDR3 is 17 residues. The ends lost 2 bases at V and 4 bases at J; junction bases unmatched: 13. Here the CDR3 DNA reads TGTGCCTGGAGTAGGGGCGGGGGGGCAATGGTAGCAGATACGCAGTATTTT. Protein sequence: CAWSRGGGAMVADTQYF.

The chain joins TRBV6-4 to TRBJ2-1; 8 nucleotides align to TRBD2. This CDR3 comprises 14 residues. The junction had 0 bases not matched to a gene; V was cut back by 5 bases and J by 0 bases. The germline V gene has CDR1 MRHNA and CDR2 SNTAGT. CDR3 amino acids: CASSSGSSYNEQFF. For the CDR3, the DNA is TGTGCCAGCAGTAGCGGGAGCTCCTACAATGAGCAGTTCTTC.

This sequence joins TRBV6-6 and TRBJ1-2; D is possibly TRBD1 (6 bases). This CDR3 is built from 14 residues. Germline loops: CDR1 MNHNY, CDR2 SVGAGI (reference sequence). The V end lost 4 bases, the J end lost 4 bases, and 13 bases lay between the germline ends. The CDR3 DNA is TGTGCCAGCAGTTCACCCACAGGGCCCTATGGCTACACCTTC. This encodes CASSSPTGPYGYTF.

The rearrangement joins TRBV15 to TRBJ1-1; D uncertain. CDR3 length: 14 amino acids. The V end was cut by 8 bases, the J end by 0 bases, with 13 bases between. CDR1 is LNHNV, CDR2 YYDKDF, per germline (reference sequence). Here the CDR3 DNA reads TGTGCCACCGAGGGTGGGCAGATGAACACTGAAGCTTTCTTT. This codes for CATEGGQMNTEAFF.

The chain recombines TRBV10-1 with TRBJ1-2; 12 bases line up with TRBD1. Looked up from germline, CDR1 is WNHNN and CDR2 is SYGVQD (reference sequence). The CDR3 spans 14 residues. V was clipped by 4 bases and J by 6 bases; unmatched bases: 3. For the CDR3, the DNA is TGCGCCAGCAGTGCCGGGACAGGGGGCGATGGCTACACCTTC. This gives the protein CASSAGTGGDGYTF.

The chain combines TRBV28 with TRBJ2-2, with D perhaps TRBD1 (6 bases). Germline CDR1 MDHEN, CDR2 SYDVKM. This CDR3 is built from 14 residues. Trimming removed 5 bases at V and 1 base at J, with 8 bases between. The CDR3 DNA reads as TGTGCCAGCAGTCTAGGGGGGAACACCGGGGAGCTGTTTTTT. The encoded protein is CASSLGGNTGELFF.

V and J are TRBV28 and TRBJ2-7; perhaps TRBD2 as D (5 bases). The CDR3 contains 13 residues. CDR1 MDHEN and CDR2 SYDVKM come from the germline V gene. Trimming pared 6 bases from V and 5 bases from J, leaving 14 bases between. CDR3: CASRTTWPNEQYF. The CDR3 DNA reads TGTGCCAGCAGGACTACGTGGCCGAACGAGCAGTACTTC. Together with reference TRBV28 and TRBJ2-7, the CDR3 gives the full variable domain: DVKVTQSSRYLVKRTGEKVFLECVQDMDHENMFWYRQDPGLGLRLIYFSYDVKMKEKGDIPEGYSVSREKKERFSLILESASTNQTSMYLCASRTTWPNEQYFGPGTRLTVT.

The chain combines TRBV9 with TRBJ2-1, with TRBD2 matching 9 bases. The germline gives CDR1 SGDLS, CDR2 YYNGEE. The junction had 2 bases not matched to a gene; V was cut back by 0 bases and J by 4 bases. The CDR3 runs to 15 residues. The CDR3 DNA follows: TGTGCCAGCAGCGTAGGCGGGGGGGTTTACAATGAGCAGTTCTTC. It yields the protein CASSVGGGVYNEQFF.